This T cell receptor (beta chain) was retrieved from a study of T cell repertoires in cytomegalovirus infection (dated 2019 in TCRdb). With respect to the entire study: The HLA type of each donor mattered for the analysis, because public TCR beta signatures pointed to carriage of CMV infection along with the matching HLA type. Paper-wide results and their limitations: In the ex vivo response, HLA-C-restricted CMV-specific TCR beta clonotypes were dominant, and in two of eight donors the single most frequent clonotype came from this HLA-C-restricted group. In both this cohort and an independent roughly 350-donor cohort, the cumulative frequency of public TCR beta family members distinguished carriers of CMV infection plus the relevant HLA type.

The reads were generated on an Illumina HiSeq 1500. TCRdb reanalyzed the raw reads on its own, using fastp at Q25 for trimming and MiXCR for clone calling, and kept in-frame beta chains. CDR3 protein duplicates are merged, each entry listing the most common genes and DNA. The sample data list about 530,000 distinct CDR3 sequences, and roughly 29% of these were observed just once. The biggest ten clones account for over 10% of the sample. CDR1 and CDR2, per the germline V gene, are SNHLY and FYNNEI. The CDR3 holds 12 amino acids from the cysteine to the phenylalanine. The entry retains the CDR3 DNA only, 36 bases that are in frame from base 1. V is pruned by 6 bases and J by 7 bases, leaving 1 base of the junction without a gene match. Concerning this clonotype itself: No cognate antigen has been identified for it. Base quality data are lacking; no much larger clone is found one base away.

This receptor was taken from a human donor in good health (CMV status not recorded). Some clones in this sample may be carry-over from other donors' samples. Material for sequencing was PBMCs. This chain is built from TRBV2 and TRBJ1-4; 8 junctional bases match TRBD1. The DNA sequence reads TGTGCCAGCAGAGACAGGGGTGAAAAACTGTTTTTT. This translates into CASRDRGEKLFF.